The 13 T cell receptor beta chains listed next were all sequenced from one sample in a study of regulatory T cells in long-lasting Graves disease. Time point described: newly diagnosed GD, antithyroid drugs for less than 3 months. Extracted RNA from PBMCs served as the source of the TCR library. Relying on iRepertoire HTBI primers and Arm-PCR of CDR3 regions, the team built TCR beta libraries. In TCRdb, the multiplex PCR reads were re-called with MiXCR into one record per CDR3 protein. The sample carries fewer than 650,000 distinct CDR3 sequences, about 16% recorded once. Another study also made use of these data, one on T cells in Graves' hyperthyroidism and ophthalmopathy.

The sequencing used peripheral blood mononuclear cells (PBMCs), collected at new diagnosis, from a patient treated with antithyroid drugs. Source of these receptors: a man aged 18-30 years with Graves disease.

CDR3 region: CASKLAGVTYEQYF. DNA of the CDR3: TGTGCCAGTAAACTAGCGGGTGTTACCTACGAGCAGTACTTC. The V gene is TRBV28, the J gene TRBJ2-7; 9 bases agree with TRBD2. V gave up 9 bases and J gave up 2 bases; unmatched junction bases: 8. The CDR3 runs 14 residues. From germline, CDR1 is MDHEN and CDR2 SYDVKM.

This clonotype was seen many times. This CDR3 reads CASSLRNRGDGYTF. In DNA form, the CDR3 reads TGTGCCAGCAGCTTGCGGAACAGGGGCGATGGCTACACCTTC. This chain links TRBV7-9 with TRBJ1-2; 7 bases agree with TRBD1. This CDR3 contains 14 residues. With 3 bases clipped from V and 6 bases from J, the junction kept 7 bases outside the gene matches. The germline CDR1 and CDR2 sequences are SEHNR and FQNEAQ (reference sequence).

This clonotype was found once. The rearrangement uses TRBV5-1 and TRBJ2-7; a weak D match, TRBD1 (5 bases). Germline V gene data show CDR1 as SGHRS and CDR2 as YFSETQ. V dropped 4 bases and J dropped 4 bases, with 18 bases sitting between them. The CDR3 covers 15 residues. CDR3 protein: CASSQVVTGYYEQYF. DNA for the CDR3: TGCGCCAGCAGCCAAGTCGTCACAGGTTATTACGAGCAGTACTTC.

This clonotype appeared a few times. Without the conserved terminal phenylalanine or tryptophan, this CDR3 likely stems from a read error. No DNA is shown, since the ends of the CDR3 on it are uncertain; the CDR3 is the one TCRdb lists. The chain employs TRBV29-1 and TRBJ2-5; TRBD2 is the table's D call, not checked against the DNA. Germline CDR1 reads SQVTM; CDR2 reads ANQGSEA. The CDR3 region is 11 residues in length, termini included. CDR3: CSVEGLGGVHV.

This clonotype showed up just a few times. The chain is built from TRBV15 and TRBJ1-4; D is ambiguous. V was clipped by 0 bases and J by 0 bases, with 5 bases between them. Germline V gene data show CDR1 as LNHNV and CDR2 as YYDKDF (reference sequence). There are 15 residues in the CDR3. This CDR3 reads CATSRDRATNEKLFF. Here the CDR3 DNA reads TGTGCCACCAGCAGAGACCGTGCAACTAATGAAAAACTGTTTTTT.

This rearrangement joins TRBV5-1 to TRBJ2-6, with 7 bases that match TRBD1. Germline CDR1 and CDR2: SGHRS and YFSETQ. J gave up 2 bases and V 4 bases, and 3 bases lay outside the gene matches. The CDR3 loop spans 15 amino acids. CDR3 residues: CASSVGTAGANVLTF. The CDR3 region has the DNA TGCGCCAGCAGCGTCGGGACAGCTGGGGCCAACGTCCTGACTTTC.

The chain carries TRBV2 and TRBJ2-1; 11 nucleotides align to TRBD2. Germline values: CDR1 SNHLY, CDR2 FYNNEI. The CDR3 has 17 amino acids. The junction had 5 bases not matched to a gene; V was cut back by 1 base and J by 3 bases. CDR3: CASSEGSTSGNYNEQFF. CDR3 DNA: TGTGCCAGCAGTGAAGGATCGACTAGCGGGAACTACAATGAGCAGTTCTTC. Based on the CDR3 plus reference TRBV2 and TRBJ2-1, the full variable domain is EPEVTQTPSHQVTQMGQEVILRCVPISNHLYFYWYRQILGQKVEFLVSFYNNEISEKSEIFDDQFSVERPDGSNFTLKIRSTKLEDSAMYFCASSEGSTSGNYNEQFFGPGTRLTVL.

This clonotype has a handful of counts. The chain combines TRBV27 with TRBJ2-1, with D perhaps matching TRBD1 (6 bases). V was pared by 8 bases and J by 8 bases, with 19 bases between. From germline, CDR1 is MNHEY and CDR2 SMNVEV (reference sequence). This CDR3 has 14 residues. In nucleotides, the CDR3 is TGTGCCAGCCGGATGCAGGGGTATGTCGATGAGCAGTTCTTC. This encodes CASRMQGYVDEQFF.

This clonotype was detected many times. V and J are TRBV2 and TRBJ2-7; tentative D call: TRBD1 (6 bases). V was clipped by 4 bases and J by 8 bases, with 21 bases between them. This CDR3 has 15 residues. The germline V gene encodes CDR1 SNHLY and CDR2 FYNNEI. In nucleotides, the CDR3 is TGTGCCAGCAGTGGGACCCAGGGGTCTCGGTGGAAGCAGTACTTC. As protein: CASSGTQGSRWKQYF. The full variable domain, its missing parts supplied by reference TRBV2 and TRBJ2-7, is EPEVTQTPSHQVTQMGQEVILRCVPISNHLYFYWYRQILGQKVEFLVSFYNNEISEKSEIFDDQFSVERPDGSNFTLKIRSTKLEDSAMYFCASSGTQGSRWKQYFGPGTRLTVT.

Only a few counts were recorded for this clonotype. The CDR3 coding sequence is TGTGCCAGCGGCACCAACTATGGCTACACCTTC. Its protein is CASGTNYGYTF. The chain links TRBV28 to TRBJ1-2; D is ambiguous. Germline loops: CDR1 MDHEN, CDR2 SYDVKM. The CDR3 runs to 11 residues. The V end was cut by 8 bases, the J end by 2 bases, with 6 bases between.

This clonotype was seen at least ten times. CDR3 DNA sequence: TGTGCCAGCTACCCGGGACCCTACACAGATACGCAGTATTTT. Translating gives CASYPGPYTDTQYF. This chain connects TRBV7-8 to TRBJ2-3; the D call may be TRBD1 or TRBD2 (5 bases each). The CDR3 runs 14 residues. Germline V gene data show CDR1 as SGHVS and CDR2 as FQNEAQ. Between the trimmed V and J ends, which lost 8 bases and 2 bases, there was a span of 14 bases.

A few counts support this clonotype. The J gene is TRBJ1-5, the V gene TRBV27, with D hard to call. V lost 2 bases, J lost 3 bases, and 14 bases lay in between. The CDR3 consists of 16 residues. From germline, CDR1 is MNHEY and CDR2 SMNVEV (reference sequence). The CDR3 nucleotides read TGTGCCAGCAGTTTAACGCCAGGTGGTGTCAATCAGCCCCAGCATTTT. Translated, it gives CASSLTPGGVNQPQHF.

The chain is built from TRBV29-1 and TRBJ2-3; D is uncertain. Trimming took off 7 bases at V and 2 bases at J, with 19 bases between the two ends. CDR1 is SQVTM, CDR2 ANQGSEA, per germline. The CDR3 has 15 residues. CDR3: CSAVNLIFSTDTQYF. CDR3 DNA: TGCAGCGCAGTAAATTTAATTTTTTCCACAGATACGCAGTATTTT.